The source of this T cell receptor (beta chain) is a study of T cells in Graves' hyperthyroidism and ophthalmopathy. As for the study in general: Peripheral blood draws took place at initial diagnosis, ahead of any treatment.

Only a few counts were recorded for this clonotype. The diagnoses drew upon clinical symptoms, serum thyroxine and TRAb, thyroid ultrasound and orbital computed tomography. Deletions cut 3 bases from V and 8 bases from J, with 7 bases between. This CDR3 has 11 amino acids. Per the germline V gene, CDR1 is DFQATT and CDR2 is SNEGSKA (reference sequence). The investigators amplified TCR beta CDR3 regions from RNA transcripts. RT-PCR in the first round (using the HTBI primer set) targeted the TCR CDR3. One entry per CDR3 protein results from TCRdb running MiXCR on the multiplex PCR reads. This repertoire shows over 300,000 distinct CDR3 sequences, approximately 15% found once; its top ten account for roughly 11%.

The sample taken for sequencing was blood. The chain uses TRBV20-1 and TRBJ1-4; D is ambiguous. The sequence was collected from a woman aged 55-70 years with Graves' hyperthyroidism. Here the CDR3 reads CSASPGEKLFF. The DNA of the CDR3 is TGCAGTGCTAGCCCGGGCGAAAAACTGTTTTTT.